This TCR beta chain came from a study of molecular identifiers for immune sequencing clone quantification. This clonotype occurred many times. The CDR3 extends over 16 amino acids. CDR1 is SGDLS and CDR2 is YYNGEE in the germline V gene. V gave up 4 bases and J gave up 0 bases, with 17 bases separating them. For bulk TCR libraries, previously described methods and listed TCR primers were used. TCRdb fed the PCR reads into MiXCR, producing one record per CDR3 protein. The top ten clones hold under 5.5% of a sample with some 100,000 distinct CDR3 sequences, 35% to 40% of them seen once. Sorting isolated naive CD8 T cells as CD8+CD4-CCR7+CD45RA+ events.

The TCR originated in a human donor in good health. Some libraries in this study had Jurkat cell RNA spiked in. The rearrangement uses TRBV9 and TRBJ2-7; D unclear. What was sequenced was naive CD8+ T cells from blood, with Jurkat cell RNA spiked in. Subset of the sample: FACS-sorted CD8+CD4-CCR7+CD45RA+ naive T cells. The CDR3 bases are TGTGCCAGCAGCCCCTTAATCAGTGATCCCTCCTACGAGCAGTACTTC. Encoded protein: CASSPLISDPSYEQYF.